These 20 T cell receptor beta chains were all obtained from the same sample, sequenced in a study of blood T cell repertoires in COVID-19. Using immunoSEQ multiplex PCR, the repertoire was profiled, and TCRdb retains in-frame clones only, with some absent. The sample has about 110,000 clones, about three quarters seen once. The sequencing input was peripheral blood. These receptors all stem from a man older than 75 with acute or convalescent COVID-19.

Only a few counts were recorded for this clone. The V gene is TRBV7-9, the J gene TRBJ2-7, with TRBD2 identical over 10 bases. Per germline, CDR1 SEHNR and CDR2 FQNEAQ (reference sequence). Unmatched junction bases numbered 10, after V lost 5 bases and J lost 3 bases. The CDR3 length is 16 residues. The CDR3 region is CASSTNLAGVDYEQYF. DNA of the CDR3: TGTGCCAGCAGCACCAATCTAGCGGGAGTAGACTACGAGCAGTACTTC.

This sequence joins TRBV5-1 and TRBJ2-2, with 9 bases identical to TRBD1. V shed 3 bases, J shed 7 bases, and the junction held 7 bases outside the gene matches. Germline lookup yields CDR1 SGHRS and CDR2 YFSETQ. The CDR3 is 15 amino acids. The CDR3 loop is CASSSLGTGIGELFF. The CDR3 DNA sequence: TGCGCCAGCAGCTCCCTCGGGACAGGGATCGGGGAGCTGTTTTTT.

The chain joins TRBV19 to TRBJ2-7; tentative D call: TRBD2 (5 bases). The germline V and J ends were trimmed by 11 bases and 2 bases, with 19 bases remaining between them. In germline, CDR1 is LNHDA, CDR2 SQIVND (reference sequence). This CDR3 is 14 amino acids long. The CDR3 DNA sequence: TGTGCCCCGTACCGGGGAGCCGATACCTACGAGCAGTACTTC. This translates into CAPYRGADTYEQYF.

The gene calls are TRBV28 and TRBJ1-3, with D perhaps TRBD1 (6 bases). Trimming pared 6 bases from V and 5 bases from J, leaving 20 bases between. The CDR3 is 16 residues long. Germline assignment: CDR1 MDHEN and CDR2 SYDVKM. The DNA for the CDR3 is TGTGCCAGCAGCTCCCCCGGGACATCGAATAGAAACACCATATATTTT. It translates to CASSSPGTSNRNTIYF.

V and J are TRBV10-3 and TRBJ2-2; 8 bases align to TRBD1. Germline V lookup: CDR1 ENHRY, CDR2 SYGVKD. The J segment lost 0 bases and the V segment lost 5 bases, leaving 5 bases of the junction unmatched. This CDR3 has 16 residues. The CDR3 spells CAISNLDRANTGELFF. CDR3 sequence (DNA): TGTGCCATCAGTAACCTGGACAGGGCGAACACCGGGGAGCTGTTTTTT.

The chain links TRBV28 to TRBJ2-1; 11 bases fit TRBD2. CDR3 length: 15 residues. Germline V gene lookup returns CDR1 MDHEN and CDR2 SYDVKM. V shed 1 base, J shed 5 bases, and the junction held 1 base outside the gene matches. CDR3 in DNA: TGTGCCAGCAGTTTATCTAGCGGGAGGAACAATGAGCAGTTCTTC. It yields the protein CASSLSSGRNNEQFF.

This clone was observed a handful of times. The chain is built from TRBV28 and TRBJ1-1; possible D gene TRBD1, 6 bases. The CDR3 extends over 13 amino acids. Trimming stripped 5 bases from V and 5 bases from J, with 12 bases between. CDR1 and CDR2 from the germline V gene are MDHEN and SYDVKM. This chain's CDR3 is CASSRTGTTEAFF. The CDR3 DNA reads TGTGCCAGCAGTCGAACAGGGACAACTGAAGCTTTCTTT.

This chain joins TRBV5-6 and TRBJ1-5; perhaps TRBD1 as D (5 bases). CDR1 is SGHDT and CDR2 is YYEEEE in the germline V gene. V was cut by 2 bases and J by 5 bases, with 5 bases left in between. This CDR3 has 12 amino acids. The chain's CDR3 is CASSLQDQPQHF. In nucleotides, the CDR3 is TGTGCCAGCAGCTTACAGGATCAGCCCCAGCATTTT.

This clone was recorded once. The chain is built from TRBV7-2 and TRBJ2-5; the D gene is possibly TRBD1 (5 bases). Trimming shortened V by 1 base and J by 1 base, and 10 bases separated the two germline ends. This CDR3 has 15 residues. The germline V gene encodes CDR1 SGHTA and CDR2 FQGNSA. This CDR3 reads CASSLDRWSQETQYF. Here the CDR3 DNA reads TGTGCCAGCAGCTTAGACAGGTGGAGCCAAGAGACCCAGTACTTC.

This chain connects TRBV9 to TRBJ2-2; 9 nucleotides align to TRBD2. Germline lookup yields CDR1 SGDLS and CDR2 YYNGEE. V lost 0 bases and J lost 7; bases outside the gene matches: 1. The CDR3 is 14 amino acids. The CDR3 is CASSVVSGGGELFF. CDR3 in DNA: TGTGCCAGCAGCGTAGTTAGCGGGGGCGGGGAGCTGTTTTTT.

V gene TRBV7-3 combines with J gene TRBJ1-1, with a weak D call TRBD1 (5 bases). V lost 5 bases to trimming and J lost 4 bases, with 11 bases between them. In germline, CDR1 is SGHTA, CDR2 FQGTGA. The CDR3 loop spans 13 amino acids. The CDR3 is CASSADSTTEAFF. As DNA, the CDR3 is TGTGCCAGCAGCGCTGACAGTACCACTGAAGCTTTCTTT.

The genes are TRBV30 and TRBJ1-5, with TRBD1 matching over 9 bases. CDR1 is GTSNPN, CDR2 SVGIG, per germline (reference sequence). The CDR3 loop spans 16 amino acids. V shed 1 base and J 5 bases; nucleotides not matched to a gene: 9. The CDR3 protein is CAWSATGQGLYQPQHF. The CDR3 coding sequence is TGTGCCTGGAGTGCAACGGGACAGGGCCTTTATCAGCCCCAGCATTTT.

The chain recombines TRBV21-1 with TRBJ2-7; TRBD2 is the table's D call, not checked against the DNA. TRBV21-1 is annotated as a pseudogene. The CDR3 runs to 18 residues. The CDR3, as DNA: TGTGCCAGCAGCAAACCTATCGCTAGGGGGAGGGCCGTTTACGAGCAGTACTTC. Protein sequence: CASSKPIARGRAVYEQYF.

CDR3 DNA sequence: TGTGCCAGCACCGACGAGGGGGCCCGGCATTTT. Residues: CASTDEGARHF. V gene TRBV6-5 combines with J gene TRBJ1-5; 7 bases align to TRBD1. This CDR3 is built from 11 residues. V dropped 7 bases and J dropped 15; count of bases not matched to a gene: 9. Germline V gene data show CDR1 as MNHEY and CDR2 as SVGAGI.

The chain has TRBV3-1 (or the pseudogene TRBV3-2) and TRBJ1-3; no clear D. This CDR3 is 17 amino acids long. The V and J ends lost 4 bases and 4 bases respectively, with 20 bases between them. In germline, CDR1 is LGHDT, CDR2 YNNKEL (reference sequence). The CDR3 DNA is TGTGCCAGCAGCCCGACCGGACGGCCCGGGAGGGGAAACACCATATATTTT. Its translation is CASSPTGRPGRGNTIYF.

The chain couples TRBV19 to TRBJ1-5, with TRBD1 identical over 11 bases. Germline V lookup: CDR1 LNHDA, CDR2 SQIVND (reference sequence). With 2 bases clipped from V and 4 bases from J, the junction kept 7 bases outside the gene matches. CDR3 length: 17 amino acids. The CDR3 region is CASSIPRTGGGNQPQHF. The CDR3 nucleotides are TGTGCCAGTAGTATACCCAGGACAGGGGGCGGGAATCAGCCCCAGCATTTT.

CDR3 protein: CASRKTSGRYNEQFF. In DNA form, the CDR3 reads TGCGCCAGCAGAAAAACTAGCGGGAGATACAATGAGCAGTTCTTC. This sequence joins TRBV4-3 and TRBJ2-1; 11 bases line up with TRBD2. In germline, CDR1 is LGHNA, CDR2 YSLEER. The V and J ends lost 6 bases and 4 bases, in that order; junction bases with no gene match: 5. This CDR3 is 15 amino acids long.

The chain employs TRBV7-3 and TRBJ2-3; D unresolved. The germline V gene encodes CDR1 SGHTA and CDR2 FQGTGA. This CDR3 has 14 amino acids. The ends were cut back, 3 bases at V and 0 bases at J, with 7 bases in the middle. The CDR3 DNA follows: TGTGCCAGCAGCTTCAGGTCGAGCACAGATACGCAGTATTTT. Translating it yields CASSFRSSTDTQYF.

The CDR3 coding sequence is TGCAGTGCTAGTAAACGGTTCGCCGAGCAGTACTTC. Residues: CSASKRFAEQYF. This chain links TRBV20-1 with TRBJ2-7, with D unresolved. Germline V lookup: CDR1 DFQATT, CDR2 SNEGSKA (reference sequence). The ends were cut back, 3 bases at V and 6 bases at J, with 12 bases in the middle. The CDR3 has 12 residues.

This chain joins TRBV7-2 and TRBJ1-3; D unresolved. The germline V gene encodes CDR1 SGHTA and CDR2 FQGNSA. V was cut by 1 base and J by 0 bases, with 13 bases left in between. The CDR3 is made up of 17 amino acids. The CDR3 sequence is CASSLVSMRNSGNTIYF. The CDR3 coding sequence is TGTGCCAGCAGCTTAGTTTCGATGCGGAACTCTGGAAACACCATATATTTT.